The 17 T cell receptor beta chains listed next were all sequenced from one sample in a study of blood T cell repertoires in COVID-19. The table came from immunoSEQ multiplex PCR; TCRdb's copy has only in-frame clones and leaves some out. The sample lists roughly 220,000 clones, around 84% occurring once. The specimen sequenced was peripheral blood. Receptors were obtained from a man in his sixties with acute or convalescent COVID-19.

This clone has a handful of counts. CDR3 in amino acids: CASGRTSGGETQYF. The CDR3 region has the DNA TGTGCTAGTGGACGGACTAGCGGGGGAGAGACCCAGTACTTC. The chain combines TRBV12-5 with TRBJ2-5, with TRBD2 matching over 13 bases. Unmatched junction bases numbered 2, after V lost 6 bases and J lost 4 bases. This CDR3 comprises 14 residues. CDR1 and CDR2 from the germline V gene are LGHNT and FRNRAP.

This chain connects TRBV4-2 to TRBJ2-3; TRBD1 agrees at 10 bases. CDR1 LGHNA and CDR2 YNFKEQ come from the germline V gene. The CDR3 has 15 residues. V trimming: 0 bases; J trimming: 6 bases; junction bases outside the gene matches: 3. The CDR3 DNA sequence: TGTGCCAGCAGCCAAGACGGGACAGGGGACGATACGCAGTATTTT. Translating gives CASSQDGTGDDTQYF.

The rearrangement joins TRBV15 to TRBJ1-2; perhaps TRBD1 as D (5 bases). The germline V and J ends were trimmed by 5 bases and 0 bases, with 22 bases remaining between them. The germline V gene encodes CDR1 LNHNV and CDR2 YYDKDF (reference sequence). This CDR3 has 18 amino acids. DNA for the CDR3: TGTGCCACCAGCCCCCCAGGGCGGAGGGCTAGAGCTAACTATGGCTACACCTTC. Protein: CATSPPGRRARANYGYTF.

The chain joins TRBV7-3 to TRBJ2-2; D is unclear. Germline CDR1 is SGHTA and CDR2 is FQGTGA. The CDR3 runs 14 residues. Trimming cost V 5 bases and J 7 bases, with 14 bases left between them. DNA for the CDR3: TGTGCCAGCAGCCAAAGTGGGTCGGGCGGGGAGCTGTTTTTT. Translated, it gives CASSQSGSGGELFF.

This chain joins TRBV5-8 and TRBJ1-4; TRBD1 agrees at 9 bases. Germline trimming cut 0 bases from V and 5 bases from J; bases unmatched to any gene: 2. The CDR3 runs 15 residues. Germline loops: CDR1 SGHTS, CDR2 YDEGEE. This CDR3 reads CASSLAGTGNEKLFF. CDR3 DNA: TGTGCCAGCAGCTTGGCTGGGACAGGGAATGAAAAACTGTTTTTT. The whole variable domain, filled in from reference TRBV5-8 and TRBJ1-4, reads EAGVTQSPTHLIKTRGQQATLRCSPISGHTSVYWYQQALGLGLQFLLWYDEGEERNRGNFPPRFSGRQFPNYSSELNVNALELEDSALYLCASSLAGTGNEKLFFGSGTQLSVL.

The CDR3 protein is CASSYVTGRRGNTIYF. CDR3 sequence (DNA): TGTGCCAGCAGTTACGTTACGGGGAGACGTGGAAACACCATATATTTT. The chain joins TRBV6-2 or TRBV6-3 to TRBJ1-3; D not certain. The CDR3 has 16 residues. Deletions cut 2 bases from V and 3 bases from J, with 14 bases between. Per germline, CDR1 MNHEY and CDR2 SVGEGT.

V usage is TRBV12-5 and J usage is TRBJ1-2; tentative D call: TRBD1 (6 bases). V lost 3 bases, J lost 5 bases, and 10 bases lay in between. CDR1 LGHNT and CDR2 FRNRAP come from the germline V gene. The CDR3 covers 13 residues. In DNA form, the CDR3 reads TGTGCTAGTGGTTTAGGCAGGGGTTATGGCTACACCTTC. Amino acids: CASGLGRGYGYTF.

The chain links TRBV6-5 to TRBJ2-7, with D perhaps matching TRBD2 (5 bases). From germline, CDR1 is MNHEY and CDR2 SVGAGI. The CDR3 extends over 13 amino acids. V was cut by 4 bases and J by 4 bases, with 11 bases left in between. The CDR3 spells CASSSGPGYEQYF. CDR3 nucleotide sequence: TGTGCCAGCAGTTCCGGGCCGGGGTACGAGCAGTACTTC.

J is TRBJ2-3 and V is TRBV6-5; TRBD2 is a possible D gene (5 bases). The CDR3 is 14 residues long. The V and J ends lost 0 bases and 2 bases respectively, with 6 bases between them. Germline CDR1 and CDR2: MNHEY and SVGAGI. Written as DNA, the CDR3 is TGTGCCAGCAGTTACTCGCGGGTCACAGATACGCAGTATTTT. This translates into CASSYSRVTDTQYF.

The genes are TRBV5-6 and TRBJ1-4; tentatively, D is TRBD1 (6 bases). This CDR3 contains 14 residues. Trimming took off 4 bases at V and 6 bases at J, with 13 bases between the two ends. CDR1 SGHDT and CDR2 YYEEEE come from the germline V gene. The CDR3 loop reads CASSQTGKDEKLFF. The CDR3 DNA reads TGTGCCAGCAGCCAGACAGGAAAGGATGAAAAACTGTTTTTT. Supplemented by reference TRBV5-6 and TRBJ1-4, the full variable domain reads DAGVTQSPTHLIKTRGQQVTLRCSPKSGHDTVSWYQQALGQGPQFIFQYYEEEERQRGNFPDRFSGHQFPNYSSELNVNALLLGDSALYLCASSQTGKDEKLFFGSGTQLSVL.

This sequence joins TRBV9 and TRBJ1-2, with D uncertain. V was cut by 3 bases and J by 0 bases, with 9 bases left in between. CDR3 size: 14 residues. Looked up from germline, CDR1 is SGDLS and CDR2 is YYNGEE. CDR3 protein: CASSANLANYGYTF. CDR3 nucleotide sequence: TGTGCCAGCAGCGCAAACTTAGCTAACTATGGCTACACCTTC.

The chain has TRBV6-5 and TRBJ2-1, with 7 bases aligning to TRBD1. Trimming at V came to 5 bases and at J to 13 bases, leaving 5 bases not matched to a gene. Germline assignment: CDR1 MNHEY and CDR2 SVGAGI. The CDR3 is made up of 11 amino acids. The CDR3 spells CASSTGQFQFF. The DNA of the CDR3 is TGTGCCAGCAGTACGGGACAGTTTCAGTTCTTC.

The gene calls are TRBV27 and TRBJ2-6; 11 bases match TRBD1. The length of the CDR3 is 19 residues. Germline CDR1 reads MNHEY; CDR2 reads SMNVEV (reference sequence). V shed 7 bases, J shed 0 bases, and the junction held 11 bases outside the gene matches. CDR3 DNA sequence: TGTGCCAGCACCTTTAGGACAGGGGGCCCCTTCTCTGGGGCCAACGTCCTGACTTTC. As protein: CASTFRTGGPFSGANVLTF.

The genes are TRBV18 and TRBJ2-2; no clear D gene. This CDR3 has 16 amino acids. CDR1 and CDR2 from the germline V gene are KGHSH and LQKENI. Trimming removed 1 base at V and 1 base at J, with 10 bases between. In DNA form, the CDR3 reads TGTGCCAGCTCACCACGTCGGGTCCTGAACACCGGGGAGCTGTTTTTT. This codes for CASSPRRVLNTGELFF.

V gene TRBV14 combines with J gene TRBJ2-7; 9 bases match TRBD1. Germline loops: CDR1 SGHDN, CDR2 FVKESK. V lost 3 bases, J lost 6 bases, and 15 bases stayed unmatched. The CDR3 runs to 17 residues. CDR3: CASSHFPIRDRAAEQYF. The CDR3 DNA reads TGTGCCAGCAGCCACTTTCCAATCCGGGACAGGGCTGCCGAGCAGTACTTC.

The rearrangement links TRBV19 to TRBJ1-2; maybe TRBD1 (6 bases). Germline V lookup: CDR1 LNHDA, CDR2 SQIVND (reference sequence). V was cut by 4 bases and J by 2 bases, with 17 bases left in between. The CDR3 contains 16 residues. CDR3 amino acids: CASSSINRAVNYGYTF. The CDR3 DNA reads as TGTGCCAGTAGTAGTATCAACAGGGCCGTAAACTATGGCTACACCTTC.

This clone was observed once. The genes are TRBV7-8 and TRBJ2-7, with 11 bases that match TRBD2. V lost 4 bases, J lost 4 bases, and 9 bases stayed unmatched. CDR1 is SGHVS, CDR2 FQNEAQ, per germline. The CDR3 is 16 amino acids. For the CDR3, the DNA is TGTGCCAGCAGCTACAACTTAGCGGGGGGGCTGTACGAGCAGTACTTC. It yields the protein CASSYNLAGGLYEQYF.